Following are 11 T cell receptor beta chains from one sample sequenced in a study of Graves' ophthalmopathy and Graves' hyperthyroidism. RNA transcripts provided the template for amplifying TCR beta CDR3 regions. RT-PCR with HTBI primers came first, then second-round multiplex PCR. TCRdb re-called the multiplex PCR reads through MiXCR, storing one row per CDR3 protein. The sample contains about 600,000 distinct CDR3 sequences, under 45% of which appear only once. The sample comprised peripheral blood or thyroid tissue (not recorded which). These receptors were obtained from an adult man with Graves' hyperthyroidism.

The CDR3 spells CSFGQTYGYTF. The CDR3 coding sequence is TGCAGCTTTGGCCAGACCTATGGCTACACCTTC. This chain links TRBV29-1 with TRBJ1-2, with D hard to call. Deletions cut 8 bases from V and 4 bases from J, with 11 bases between. Germline V gene lookup returns CDR1 SQVTM and CDR2 ANQGSEA. The CDR3 is 11 residues long. The full variable domain, completed using reference TRBV29-1 and TRBJ1-2, is SAVISQKPSRDICQRGTSLTIQCQVDSQVTMMFWYRQQPGQSLTLIATANQGSEATYESGFVIDKFPISRPNLTFSTLTVSNMSPEDSSIYLCSFGQTYGYTFGSGTRLTVV.

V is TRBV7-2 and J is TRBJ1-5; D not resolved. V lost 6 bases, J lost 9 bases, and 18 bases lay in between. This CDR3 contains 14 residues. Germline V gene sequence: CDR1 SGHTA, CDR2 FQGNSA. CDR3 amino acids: CASSYLRPDRPQHF. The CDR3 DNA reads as TGTGCCAGCAGTTACCTAAGACCAGACCGGCCCCAGCATTTT.

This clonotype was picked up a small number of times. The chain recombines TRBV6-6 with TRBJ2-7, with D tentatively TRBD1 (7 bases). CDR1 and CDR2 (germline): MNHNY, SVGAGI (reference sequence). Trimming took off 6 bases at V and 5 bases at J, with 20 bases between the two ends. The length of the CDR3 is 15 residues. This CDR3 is CASRGTDRAYNEQYF. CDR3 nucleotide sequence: TGTGCCAGCAGGGGGACTGACAGGGCCTACAACGAGCAGTACTTC.

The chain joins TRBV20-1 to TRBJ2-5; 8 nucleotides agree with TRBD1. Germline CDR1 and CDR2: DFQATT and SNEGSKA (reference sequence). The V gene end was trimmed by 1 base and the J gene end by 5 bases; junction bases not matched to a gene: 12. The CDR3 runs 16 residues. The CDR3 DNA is TGCAGTGCTAGAGTAGTCGAGACAGGGGCGAGGGAGACCCAGTACTTC. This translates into CSARVVETGARETQYF.

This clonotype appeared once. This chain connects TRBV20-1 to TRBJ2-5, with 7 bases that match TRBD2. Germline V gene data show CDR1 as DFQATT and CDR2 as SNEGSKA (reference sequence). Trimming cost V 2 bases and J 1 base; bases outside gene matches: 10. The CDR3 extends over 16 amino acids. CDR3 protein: CSARWDQRDPQETQYF. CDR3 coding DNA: TGCAGTGCTAGATGGGACCAGCGGGACCCCCAAGAGACCCAGTACTTC.

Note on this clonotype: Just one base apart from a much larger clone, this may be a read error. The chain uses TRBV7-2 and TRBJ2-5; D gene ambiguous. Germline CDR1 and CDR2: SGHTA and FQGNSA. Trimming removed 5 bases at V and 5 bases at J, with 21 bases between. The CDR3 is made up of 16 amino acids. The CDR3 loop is CASSPPPGRIAETQYF. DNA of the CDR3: TGTGCCAGCAGCCCCCCACCGGGCAGAATCGCGGAGACCCAGTACTTC.

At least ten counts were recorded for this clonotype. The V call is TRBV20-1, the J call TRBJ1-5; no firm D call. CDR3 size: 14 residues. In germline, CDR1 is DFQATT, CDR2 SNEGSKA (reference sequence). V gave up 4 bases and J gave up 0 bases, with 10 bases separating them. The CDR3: CSANKDNSNQPQHF. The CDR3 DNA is TGCAGTGCTAATAAGGATAATAGCAATCAGCCCCAGCATTTT.

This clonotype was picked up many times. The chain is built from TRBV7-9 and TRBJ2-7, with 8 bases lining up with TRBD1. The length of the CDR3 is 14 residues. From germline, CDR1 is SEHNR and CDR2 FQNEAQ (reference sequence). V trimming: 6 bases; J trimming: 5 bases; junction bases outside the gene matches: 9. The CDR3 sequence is CASSEDRAVDEQYF. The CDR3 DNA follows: TGTGCCAGCAGTGAGGACAGGGCCGTGGACGAGCAGTACTTC.

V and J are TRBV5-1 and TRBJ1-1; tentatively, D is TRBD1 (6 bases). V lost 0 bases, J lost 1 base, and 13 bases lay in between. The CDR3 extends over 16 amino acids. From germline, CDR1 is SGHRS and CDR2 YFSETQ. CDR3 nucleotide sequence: TGCGCCAGCAGCTTGGCTGAAACAGGGTCGAACACTGAAGCTTTCTTT. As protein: CASSLAETGSNTEAFF.

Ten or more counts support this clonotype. The CDR3 sequence is CSVEKGAGTEAFF. The CDR3 DNA reads TGCAGCGTTGAGAAGGGGGCTGGCACTGAAGCTTTCTTT. This chain joins TRBV29-1 and TRBJ1-1, with TRBD1 matching 7 bases. The V segment lost 3 bases and the J segment 4 bases; nucleotides outside the gene matches: 5. Per the germline V gene, CDR1 is SQVTM and CDR2 is ANQGSEA. This CDR3 is built from 13 residues.

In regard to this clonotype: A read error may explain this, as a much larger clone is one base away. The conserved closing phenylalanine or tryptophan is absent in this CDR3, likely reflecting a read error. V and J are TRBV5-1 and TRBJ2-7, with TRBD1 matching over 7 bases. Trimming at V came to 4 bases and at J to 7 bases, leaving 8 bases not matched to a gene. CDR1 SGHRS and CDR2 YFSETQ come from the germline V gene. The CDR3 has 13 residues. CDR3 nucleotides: TGCGCCAGCAGCCCCCGACAGGGATGGGAGCAGTACCTC. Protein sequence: CASSPRQGWEQYL.